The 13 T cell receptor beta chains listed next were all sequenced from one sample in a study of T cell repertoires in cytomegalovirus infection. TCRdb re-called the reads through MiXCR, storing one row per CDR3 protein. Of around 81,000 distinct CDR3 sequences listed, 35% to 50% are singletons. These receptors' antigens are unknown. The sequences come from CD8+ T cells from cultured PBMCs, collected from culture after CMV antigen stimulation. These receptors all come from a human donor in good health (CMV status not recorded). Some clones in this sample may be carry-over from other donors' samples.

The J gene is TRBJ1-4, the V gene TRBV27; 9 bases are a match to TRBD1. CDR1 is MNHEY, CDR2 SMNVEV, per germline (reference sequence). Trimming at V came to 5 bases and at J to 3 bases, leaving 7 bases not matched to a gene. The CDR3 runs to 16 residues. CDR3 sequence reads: CASSRTGGWSNEKLFF. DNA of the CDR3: TGTGCCAGCAGTCGAACAGGGGGCTGGTCTAATGAAAAACTGTTTTTT.

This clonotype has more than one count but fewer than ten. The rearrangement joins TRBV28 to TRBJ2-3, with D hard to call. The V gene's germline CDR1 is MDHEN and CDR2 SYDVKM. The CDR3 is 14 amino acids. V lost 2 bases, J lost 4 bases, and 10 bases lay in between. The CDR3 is CASSLTKPADTQYF. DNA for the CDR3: TGTGCCAGCAGTTTAACCAAGCCCGCAGATACGCAGTATTTT. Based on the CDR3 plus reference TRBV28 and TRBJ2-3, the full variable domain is DVKVTQSSRYLVKRTGEKVFLECVQDMDHENMFWYRQDPGLGLRLIYFSYDVKMKEKGDIPEGYSVSREKKERFSLILESASTNQTSMYLCASSLTKPADTQYFGPGTRLTVL.

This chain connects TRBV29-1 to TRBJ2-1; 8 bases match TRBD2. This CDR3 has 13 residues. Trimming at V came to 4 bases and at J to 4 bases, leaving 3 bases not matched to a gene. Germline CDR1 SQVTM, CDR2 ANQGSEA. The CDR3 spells CSVVRGGYNEQFF. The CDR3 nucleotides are TGCAGCGTTGTACGGGGGGGGTACAATGAGCAGTTCTTC.

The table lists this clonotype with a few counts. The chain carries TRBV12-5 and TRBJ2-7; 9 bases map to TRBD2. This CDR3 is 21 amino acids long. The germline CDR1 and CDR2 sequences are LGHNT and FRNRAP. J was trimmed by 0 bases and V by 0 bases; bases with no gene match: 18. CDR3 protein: CASGLVSGQSGTSPSSYEQYF. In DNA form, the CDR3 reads TGTGCTAGTGGTTTGGTATCTGGGCAGTCCGGGACTAGCCCGAGCTCCTACGAGCAGTACTTC.

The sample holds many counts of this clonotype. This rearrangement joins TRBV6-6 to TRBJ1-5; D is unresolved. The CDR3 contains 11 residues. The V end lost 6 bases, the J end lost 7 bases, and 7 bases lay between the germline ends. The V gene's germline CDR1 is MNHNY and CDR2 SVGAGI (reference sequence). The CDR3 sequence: CASSSGQPQHF. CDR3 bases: TGTGCCAGCAGCTCCGGACAGCCCCAGCATTTT.

The CDR3 coding sequence is TGCAGTGCTAGAGATTTTGGGACAGGGCCTTACGAGCAGTACTTC. Translated: CSARDFGTGPYEQYF. V is TRBV20-1 and J is TRBJ2-7; 9 positions match TRBD1. The germline V gene has CDR1 DFQATT and CDR2 SNEGSKA (reference sequence). J gave up 4 bases and V 0 bases, and 7 bases lay outside the gene matches. The CDR3 contains 15 residues.

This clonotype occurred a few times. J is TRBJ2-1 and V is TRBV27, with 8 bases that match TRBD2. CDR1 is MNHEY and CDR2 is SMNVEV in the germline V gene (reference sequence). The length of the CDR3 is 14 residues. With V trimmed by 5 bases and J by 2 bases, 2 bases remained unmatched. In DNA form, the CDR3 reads TGTGCCAGCAGTCCCGGGGGGGCCTACAATGAGCAGTTCTTC. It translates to CASSPGGAYNEQFF.

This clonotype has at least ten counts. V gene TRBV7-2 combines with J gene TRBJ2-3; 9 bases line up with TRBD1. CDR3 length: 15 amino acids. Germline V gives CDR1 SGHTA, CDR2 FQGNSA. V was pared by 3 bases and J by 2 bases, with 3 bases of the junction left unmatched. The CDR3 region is CASSLDRGYTDTQYF. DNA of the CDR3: TGTGCCAGCAGCTTGGACAGGGGATACACAGATACGCAGTATTTT.

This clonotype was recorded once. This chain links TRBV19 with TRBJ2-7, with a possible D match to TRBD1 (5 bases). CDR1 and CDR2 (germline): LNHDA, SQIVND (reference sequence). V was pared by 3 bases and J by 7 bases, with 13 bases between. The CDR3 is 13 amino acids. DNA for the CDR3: TGTGCCAGTAGTATGGGTGGGGCCGGGGAGCAGTACTTC. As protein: CASSMGGAGEQYF.

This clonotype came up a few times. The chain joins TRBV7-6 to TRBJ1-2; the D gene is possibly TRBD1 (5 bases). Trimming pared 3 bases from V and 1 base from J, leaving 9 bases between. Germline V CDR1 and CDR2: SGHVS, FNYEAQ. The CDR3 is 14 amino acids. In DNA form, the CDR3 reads TGTGCCAGCAGCTTGGGGGATCTTAACTATGGCTACACCTTC. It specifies CASSLGDLNYGYTF.

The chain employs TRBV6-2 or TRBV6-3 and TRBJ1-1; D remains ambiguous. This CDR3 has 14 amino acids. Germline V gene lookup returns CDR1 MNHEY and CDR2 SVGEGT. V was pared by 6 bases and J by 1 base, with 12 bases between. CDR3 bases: TGTGCCAGCAGCCCATTGGAACGGAACACTGAAGCTTTCTTT. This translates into CASSPLERNTEAFF.

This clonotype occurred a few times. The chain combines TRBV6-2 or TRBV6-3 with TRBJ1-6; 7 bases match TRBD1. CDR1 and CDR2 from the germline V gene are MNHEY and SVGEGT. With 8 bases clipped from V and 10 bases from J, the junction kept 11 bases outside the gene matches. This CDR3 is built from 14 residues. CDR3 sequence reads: CASSGDSPHSPLHF. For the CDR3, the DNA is TGTGCCAGCTCGGGGGACAGCCCTCACTCACCCCTCCACTTT.

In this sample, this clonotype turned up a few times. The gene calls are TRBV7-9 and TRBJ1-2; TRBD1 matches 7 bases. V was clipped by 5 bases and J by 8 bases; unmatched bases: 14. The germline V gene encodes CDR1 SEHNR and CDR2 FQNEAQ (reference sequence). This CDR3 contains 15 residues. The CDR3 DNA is TGTGCCAGCAGCGTAAACAGGGGCGTGCTAGGGGGCTACACCTTC. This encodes CASSVNRGVLGGYTF.